A selection of T cell receptor beta chains follows, all from one sample in a study of control samples from healthy donors and cancer patients. Produced via immunoSEQ multiplex PCR; TCRdb's table is partial and in-frame only. Of roughly 120,000 clones in the sample, roughly nine tenths are singletons; the top ten hold 7.8%. The sample comprised blood. The receptors stem from a woman aged 18-29 years in good health. Each CDR3 is given with its conserved first and last residue. A D gene is named only where the DNA matches it firmly. The size field is filled for only some rows; it gives once, few, many or a size class.

v_gene	abundance	j_gene	d_gene	CDR3nt	CDR3aa
TRBV28	.	TRBJ2-5	.	TGTGCCAGCAGTTCTTCCTCGGGCGTAGAGACCCAGTACTTC	CASSSSSGVETQYF
TRBV19	.	TRBJ2-3	.	TGTGCCAGTAGTATAGATAAGGCAACCAGCACAGATACGCAGTATTTT	CASSIDKATSTDTQYF
TRBV19	.	TRBJ1-2	.	TGTGCCAGTAGTATAGATCAATGGTCTCTGGGGAGACCTGAGATCTATGGCTACACCTTC	CASSIDQWSLGRPEIYGYTF
TRBV6-1	.	TRBJ2-7	.	TGTGCCACCAGGGGGGGGGACCTTTTCTCCTACGAGCAGTACTTC	CATRGGDLFSYEQYF
TRBV12-3/TRBV12-4	.	TRBJ1-1	.	TGTGCCAGCAGTTTCCGGCAGAACACTGAAGCTTTCTTT	CASSFRQNTEAFF
TRBV15	.	TRBJ2-7	.	TGTGCCACCAGCAGAGAACAGGGTACCTACGAGCAGTACTTC	CATSREQGTYEQYF
TRBV6-1	once	TRBJ1-2	.	TGTGCCAGCAGTGAAAAAAATACAGCCCACTACTTC	CASSEKNTAHYF
TRBV12-3/TRBV12-4	once	TRBJ2-7	.	TGTGCCAGCAGTTTCCCGCCCTCCTACGAGCAGTACTTC	CASSFPPSYEQYF
TRBV2	.	TRBJ1-5	TRBD1	TGTGCCAGCAGCTACAGGGGGGACCGGAGCAATCAGCCCCAGCATTTT	CASSYRGDRSNQPQHF
TRBV28	.	TRBJ2-6	TRBD1	TGTGCCAGCAGAATGGGACAGGCTGGGGCCAACGTCCTGACTTTC	CASRMGQAGANVLTF
TRBV28	.	TRBJ2-7	.	TGTGCCAGCAGTTTATGGGCAGCCTACGAGCAGTACTTC	CASSLWAAYEQYF
TRBV4-3	.	TRBJ2-7	TRBD2	TGCGCCAGCAGCTTCGGACTAGTCTCACCCTTTTACGAGCAGTACTTC	CASSFGLVSPFYEQYF
TRBV5-1	.	TRBJ1-4	.	TGCGCCAGCAGCTTTTCTGGGGAGGGTGAAAAACTGTTTTTT	CASSFSGEGEKLFF
TRBV2	once	TRBJ1-4	TRBD1	TGTGCCAGCAGTGTCCCGCGGGACAGCAAGGAAAAACTGTTTTTT	CASSVPRDSKEKLFF
TRBV3-1/TRBV3-2	.	TRBJ1-2	.	TGTGCCAGCAGCCAAGGATCGGACAGCTTCTATGGCTACACCTTC	CASSQGSDSFYGYTF
TRBV10-1	.	TRBJ2-1	.	TGCGCCAGCAGTGAGCCATACAGGGATTGGAATGAGCAGTTCTTC	CASSEPYRDWNEQFF
TRBV25-1	.	TRBJ1-5	.	TGTGCCAGCAGTGGAGGGGGTCAGCCCCAGCATTTT	CASSGGGQPQHF
TRBV5-5	.	TRBJ2-7	.	TGTGCCAGCAGCTTTACCAGGTTAACCTCCTCCTACGAGCAGTACTTC	CASSFTRLTSSYEQYF
TRBV19	.	TRBJ2-2	.	TGTGCCAGTAGTATAGATGGGCCATACACCGGGGAGCTGTTTTTT	CASSIDGPYTGELFF
TRBV6-1	.	TRBJ1-5	.	TGTGCCAGCAGTGAAGGCTTAGTGGTAAATCAGCCCCAGCATTTT	CASSEGLVVNQPQHF
TRBV29-1	.	TRBJ2-5	TRBD2	TGCAGCGTATGGACTAGCGGGGGGATACGAGAGACCCAGTACTTC	CSVWTSGGIRETQYF
TRBV3-1/TRBV3-2	.	TRBJ1-2	TRBD1	TGTGCCAGCAGCCGGGCCCAGGGGGCTTGGGGCTACACCTTC	CASSRAQGAWGYTF
TRBV5-6	once	TRBJ2-3	.	TGTGCCAGCAGCGGGCCCAAGGTGGTCAAGGGCACAGATACGCAGTATTTT	CASSGPKVVKGTDTQYF
TRBV4-1	.	TRBJ2-5	.	TGCGCCAGCAGCACCACTGCAAGGGGGGGTCAAGAGACCCAGTACTTC	CASSTTARGGQETQYF
TRBV3-1/TRBV3-2	.	TRBJ1-4	.	TGTGCCAGCAGCCAAGGCACCCCCAAGCGGGAAAAACTGTTTTTT	CASSQGTPKREKLFF
TRBV4-3	.	TRBJ2-5	.	TGCGCCAGCAGCCAAGATGGGGGGTTTGGGGAGACCCAGTACTTC	CASSQDGGFGETQYF
TRBV18	.	TRBJ1-1	.	TGTGCCAGCTCACCAGGTCAGGGGCTAATGAACACTGAAGCTTTCTTT	CASSPGQGLMNTEAFF
TRBV2	.	TRBJ2-5	.	TGTGCCAGCAATCAAGTCGGGCAGGGGAAAGAGACCCAGTACTTC	CASNQVGQGKETQYF
TRBV23-1	.	TRBJ2-7	.	TGCGCCAGCAGTCAATCAGTAAGGGGGAGCTACGAGCAGTACTTC	CASSQSVRGSYEQYF
TRBV10-1	.	TRBJ2-5	.	TGCGCCAGCAGTGAGTCGGGTATTGCCGTAGAGACCCAGTACTTC	CASSESGIAVETQYF
TRBV6-4	.	TRBJ2-7	.	TGTGCCAGCAGTGACGGCCCCGAGGGCGAGCAGTACTTC	CASSDGPEGEQYF
TRBV15	.	TRBJ1-3	TRBD1	TGTGCCACCAGGAGACAGGGAGAAGGAAACACCATATATTTT	CATRRQGEGNTIYF
TRBV19	.	TRBJ1-1	.	TGTGCCAGTACCTTGGACGGACGAGGAGGCACTGAAGCTTTCTTT	CASTLDGRGGTEAFF
TRBV4-1	.	TRBJ2-2	TRBD2	TGCGCCAGCAGCCAGGGACCGAGCGGGAGGGTTGCCGGGGAGCTGTTTTTT	CASSQGPSGRVAGELFF
TRBV28	.	TRBJ2-7	.	TGTGCCAGCAGCCGCGGGACAGAGAACGAGCAGTACTTC	CASSRGTENEQYF
TRBV6-1	.	TRBJ2-3	TRBD2	TGTGCCAGCAGTGAACGGGAGGGGCCCACAGATACGCAGTATTTT	CASSEREGPTDTQYF
TRBV5-1	.	TRBJ2-2	.	TGCGCCAGCAGCAGAGGGCTCACGACGAACACCGGGGAGCTGTTTTTT	CASSRGLTTNTGELFF
TRBV18	.	TRBJ2-1	.	TGTGCCAGCTCACCTCCTTCGGGGGGCGGTGAGCAGTTCTTC	CASSPPSGGGEQFF
TRBV4-3	.	TRBJ2-1	TRBD1	TGCGCCAGCAGCCAACTAAGGGGGCAGTTAGAGGGGTCCTACAATGAGCAGTTCTTC	CASSQLRGQLEGSYNEQFF
TRBV19	medium-sized	TRBJ2-1	.	TGTGCCAGTAGTACGGCAATATACAATGAGCAGTTCTTC	CASSTAIYNEQFF
TRBV24-1	.	TRBJ1-1	.	TGTGCCACCAGTGATTTGGACAAAACCGCGCTCAGCCTGAACACTGAAGCTTTCTTT	CATSDLDKTALSLNTEAFF
TRBV19	.	TRBJ2-1	TRBD1	TGTGCCAGTAGTCCCCCGGACAGGGGATACAATGAGCAGTTCTTC	CASSPPDRGYNEQFF
TRBV15	.	TRBJ1-1	.	TGTGCCACCAGCAGAGGGACGGCGAACACTGAAGCTTTCTTT	CATSRGTANTEAFF
TRBV28	.	TRBJ2-1	.	TGTGCCAGCACCGGGCTGGACAGCAGCTCCTACAATGAGCAGTTCTTC	CASTGLDSSSYNEQFF
TRBV28	.	TRBJ2-4	.	TGTGCGTCGGGGGTACTAGCCAAAAACATTCAGTACTTC	CASGVLAKNIQYF
TRBV28	.	TRBJ2-6	.	TGTGCCAGCAGTTGGTTCTCTGGGGCCAACGTCCTGACTTTC	CASSWFSGANVLTF
TRBV7-3	.	TRBJ2-5	.	TGTGCCAGCAGCTTAACTGGGGGCCAAGAGACCCAGTACTTC	CASSLTGGQETQYF
TRBV28	.	TRBJ1-1	.	TGTGCCAGCACAACAGGGAAAATTTGGGACACTGAAGCTTTCTTT	CASTTGKIWDTEAFF
TRBV11-2	.	TRBJ2-7	.	TGTGCCAGCAGCTTAAGAGGGGACCCTCCCTACGAGCAGTACTTC	CASSLRGDPPYEQYF
TRBV28	.	TRBJ2-3	TRBD2	TGTGCCAGCAGCCCCGCGGGAGCTCAAGATACGCAGTATTTT	CASSPAGAQDTQYF
TRBV11-2	.	TRBJ2-1	.	TGTGCCAGCAGCTTTACCTCCTACAATGAGCAGTTCTTC	CASSFTSYNEQFF
TRBV7-2	.	TRBJ2-7	TRBD2	TGTGCCAGCAGCTTTACTAGCGGGAATTCCCCCTACGAGCAGTACTTC	CASSFTSGNSPYEQYF
TRBV9	.	TRBJ2-2	TRBD2	TGTGCCAGCAGCGCCGAGGGAGGGATCTACACCGGGGAGCTGTTTTTT	CASSAEGGIYTGELFF
TRBV7-9	.	TRBJ1-3	.	TGTGCCAGCAGCTTAGATCCAGAGACTGGAAACACCATATATTTT	CASSLDPETGNTIYF
TRBV29-1	.	TRBJ2-7	.	TGCAGCGTCCAGATTGACACGTACGAGCAGTACTTC	CSVQIDTYEQYF
TRBV10-3	.	TRBJ1-1	.	TGTGCCATCAGCAAAGACGTGACTGAAGCTTTCTTT	CAISKDVTEAFF
TRBV6-2/TRBV6-3	.	TRBJ2-2	TRBD1	TGTGCCAGCAGTTACCGTCGGGACAGGGGCGTGAACACCGGGGAGCTGTTTTTT	CASSYRRDRGVNTGELFF
TRBV6-6	.	TRBJ1-3	.	TGTGCCAGCAGCCGGACAGCCTCTGGAAACACCATATATTTT	CASSRTASGNTIYF